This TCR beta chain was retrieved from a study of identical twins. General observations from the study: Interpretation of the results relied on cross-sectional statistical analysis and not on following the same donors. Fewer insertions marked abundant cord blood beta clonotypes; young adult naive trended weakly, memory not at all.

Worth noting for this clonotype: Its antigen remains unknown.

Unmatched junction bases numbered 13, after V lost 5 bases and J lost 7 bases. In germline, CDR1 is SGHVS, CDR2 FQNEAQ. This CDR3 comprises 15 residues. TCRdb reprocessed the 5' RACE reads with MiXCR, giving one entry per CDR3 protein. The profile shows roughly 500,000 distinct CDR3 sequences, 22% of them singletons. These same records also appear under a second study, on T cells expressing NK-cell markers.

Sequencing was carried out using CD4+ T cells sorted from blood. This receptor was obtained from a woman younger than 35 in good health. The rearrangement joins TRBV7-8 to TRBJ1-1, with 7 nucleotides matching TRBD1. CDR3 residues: CASSPYIAGGGEAFF. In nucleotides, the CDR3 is TGTGCCAGCAGCCCTTACATTGCAGGGGGAGGTGAAGCTTTCTTT.